Reported below is one T cell receptor (beta chain). Its antigen is not known. Looked up from germline, CDR1 is MDHEN and CDR2 is SYDVKM. The CDR3 consists of 13 residues. The V end lost 6 bases, the J end lost 3 bases, and 9 bases lay between the germline ends. A sample-barcoded 5' primer and a J-beta primer mix were used in a second PCR of roughly 7 to 11 cycles. TCRdb fed the 5' RACE reads into MiXCR, producing one record per CDR3 protein. The sample holds 900,000 to 950,000 distinct CDR3 sequences, 25% to 35% seen once. The data were taken from a study of blood T cells in healthy people across ages. Study observations and caveats: The lack of PBMC sorting stopped any conclusive naive versus antigen-experienced comparison. With donor CMV status unknown, expanded clonotype changes were possibly confounded.

This same sample was also part of a study on T cells of mothers and their children.

The V gene is TRBV28, the J gene TRBJ2-1, with D possibly TRBD1 on 6 matching bases. The origin of this receptor is a woman between 40 and 55 years old in good health. Sequenced input: blood. CDR3 amino acids: CASRRDIYNEQFF. CDR3 coding DNA: TGTGCCAGCAGGAGGGACATCTACAATGAGCAGTTCTTC.